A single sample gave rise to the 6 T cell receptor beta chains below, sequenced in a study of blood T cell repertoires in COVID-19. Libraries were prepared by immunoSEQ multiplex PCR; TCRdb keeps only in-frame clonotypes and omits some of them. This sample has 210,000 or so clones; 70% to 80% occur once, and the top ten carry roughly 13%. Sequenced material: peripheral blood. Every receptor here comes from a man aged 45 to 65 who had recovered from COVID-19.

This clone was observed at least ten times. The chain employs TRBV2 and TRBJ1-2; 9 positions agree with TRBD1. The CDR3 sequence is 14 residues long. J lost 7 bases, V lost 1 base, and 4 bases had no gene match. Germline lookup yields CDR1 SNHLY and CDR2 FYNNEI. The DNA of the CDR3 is TGTGCCAGCAGTGAAGGCCGGGACAGGGCTGGCTACACCTTC. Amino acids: CASSEGRDRAGYTF.

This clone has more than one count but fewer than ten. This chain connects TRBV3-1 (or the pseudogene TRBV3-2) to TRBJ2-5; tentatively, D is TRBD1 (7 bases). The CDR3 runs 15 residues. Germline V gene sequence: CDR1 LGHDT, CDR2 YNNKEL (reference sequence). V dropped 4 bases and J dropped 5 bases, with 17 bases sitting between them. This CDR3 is CASSLDRDSGETQYF. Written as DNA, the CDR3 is TGTGCCAGCAGCCTTGACAGGGACTCGGGTGAGACCCAGTACTTC.

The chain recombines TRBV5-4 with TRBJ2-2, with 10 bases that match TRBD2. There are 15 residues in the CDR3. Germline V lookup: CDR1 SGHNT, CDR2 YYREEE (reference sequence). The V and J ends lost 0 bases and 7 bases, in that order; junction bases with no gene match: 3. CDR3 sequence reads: CASSLELAGSGELFF. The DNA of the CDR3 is TGTGCCAGCAGCTTGGAACTAGCGGGAAGCGGGGAGCTGTTTTTT. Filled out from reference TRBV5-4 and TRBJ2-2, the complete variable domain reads ETGVTQSPTHLIKTRGQQVTLRCSSQSGHNTVSWYQQALGQGPQFIFQYYREEENGRGNFPPRFSGLQFPNYSSELNVNALELDDSALYLCASSLELAGSGELFFGEGSRLTVL.

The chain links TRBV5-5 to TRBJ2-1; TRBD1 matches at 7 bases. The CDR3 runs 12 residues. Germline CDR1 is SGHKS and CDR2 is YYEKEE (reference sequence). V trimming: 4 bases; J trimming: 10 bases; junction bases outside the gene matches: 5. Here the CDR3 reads CASSESQGEQFF. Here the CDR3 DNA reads TGTGCCAGCAGCGAATCACAGGGGGAGCAGTTCTTC.

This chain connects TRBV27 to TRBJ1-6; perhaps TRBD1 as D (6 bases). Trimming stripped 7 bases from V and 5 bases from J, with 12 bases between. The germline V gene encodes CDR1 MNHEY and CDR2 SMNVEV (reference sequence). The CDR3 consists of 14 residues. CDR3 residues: CASKNYRDNSPLHF. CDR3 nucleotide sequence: TGTGCCAGCAAGAACTACAGGGATAATTCACCCCTCCACTTT.

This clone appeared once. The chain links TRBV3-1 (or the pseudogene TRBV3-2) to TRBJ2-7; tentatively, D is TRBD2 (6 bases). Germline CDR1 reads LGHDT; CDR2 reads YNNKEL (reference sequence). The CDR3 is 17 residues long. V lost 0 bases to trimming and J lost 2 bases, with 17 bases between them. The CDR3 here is CASSQDVSLANPYEQYF. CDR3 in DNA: TGTGCCAGCAGCCAAGATGTAAGTCTAGCGAATCCCTACGAGCAGTACTTC.